This T cell receptor (beta chain) was captured in a study of beta chain features in type 1 diabetes. Study outcomes and limitations: The similarity of naive, central memory and Treg TCRB repertoires appeared greater among patients than among healthy donors.

In this sample, this clone turned up a few times. The target antigen is unknown. The authors reverse transcribed all of the isolated RNA, so sequencing captured expressed TCRB transcripts. TCRdb keeps only in-frame clones here, not all; method: immunoSEQ multiplex PCR. The data show 200,000 to 250,000 clones, about 63% seen once. Only one heparinised blood draw was taken per donor, and its volume averaged approximately 0.11 L. Germline lookup yields CDR1 GTSNPN and CDR2 SVGIG (reference sequence). The V end was cut by 4 bases, the J end by 2 bases, with 9 bases between. This CDR3 spans 13 amino acids. The TCR comes from a man aged 25 to 40 in good health. The sample comprised naive CD4+ T cells from blood. J is TRBJ2-1 and V is TRBV30, with unresolved D. CDR3 protein: CAWTAGPYNEQFF. The CDR3 DNA reads TGTGCCTGGACCGCTGGGCCCTACAATGAGCAGTTCTTC.